One and the same sample provided the 2 T cell receptor beta chains below, sequenced in a study of T cell responses to AZD1222 COVID-19 vaccine (dated by TCRdb to the early 2020s). The sample's time point, from its label and the paper: about 28 days (+/-7) after the second vaccine dose. This specimen's treatment or condition label, per the study, means: meningococcal conjugate vaccine given as trial control. Libraries were constructed by the immunoSEQ multiplex PCR assay. In its TCRdb copy, this immuneACCESS table keeps in-frame sequences only and misses some clones. Where compared with another copy, unresolved V genes explain less than half of these, and the others have no known cause. The sample table lists 130,000 to 150,000 clones, 88% of them with a count of one. The ten most abundant clones make up about 5% of the sample. The sequencing used peripheral blood, collected 28 days after the second dose of the MenACWY control vaccine. The origin of the receptors is an adult who received the MenACWY meningococcal vaccine as a control.

The table lists this clone with a few counts. The gene calls are TRBV27 and TRBJ1-5; no clear D gene. The V end lost 5 bases, the J end lost 1 base, and 9 bases lay between the germline ends. The CDR3 sequence is 14 residues long. CDR1 and CDR2 from the germline V gene are MNHEY and SMNVEV (reference sequence). The CDR3 nucleotides are TGTGCCAGCAGTCAAGACCGGAGCAATCAGCCCCAGCATTTT. The encoded protein is CASSQDRSNQPQHF.

This chain connects TRBV19 to TRBJ1-5; D is uncertain. With 2 bases removed from V and 3 bases from J, the gap between germline ends came to 11 bases. The CDR3 covers 15 residues. Germline V gene sequence: CDR1 LNHDA, CDR2 SQIVND (reference sequence). CDR3 in DNA: TGTGCCAGTAGTATAAGGGCAGGCCACAATCAGCCCCAGCATTTT. Its protein is CASSIRAGHNQPQHF.